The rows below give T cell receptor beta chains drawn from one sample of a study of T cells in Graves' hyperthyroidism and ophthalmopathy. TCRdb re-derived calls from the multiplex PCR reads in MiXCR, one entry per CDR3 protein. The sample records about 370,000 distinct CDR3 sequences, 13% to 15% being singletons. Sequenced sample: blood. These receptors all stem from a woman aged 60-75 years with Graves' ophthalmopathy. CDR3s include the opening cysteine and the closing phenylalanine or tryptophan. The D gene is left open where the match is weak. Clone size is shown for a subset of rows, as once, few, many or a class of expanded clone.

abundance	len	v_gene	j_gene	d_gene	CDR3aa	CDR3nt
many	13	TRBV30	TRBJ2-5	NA	CAWSVMGRGAQYF	TGTGCCTGGAGTGTAATGGGGCGAGGGGCCCAGTACTTC
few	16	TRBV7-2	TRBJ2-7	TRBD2	CASSLGLAGAPYEQYF	TGTGCCAGCAGCCTTGGACTAGCGGGAGCACCCTACGAGCAGTACTTC
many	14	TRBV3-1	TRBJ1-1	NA	CASSQVAGYTEAFF	TGTGCCAGCAGCCAAGTAGCGGGTTACACTGAAGCTTTCTTT
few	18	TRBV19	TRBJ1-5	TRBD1	CASSIRQGRGDSNQPQHF	TGTGCCAGTAGTATAAGACAGGGGAGGGGTGATAGCAATCAGCCCCAGCATTTT
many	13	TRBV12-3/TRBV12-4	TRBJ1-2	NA	CASSPMTAYGYTF	TGTGCCAGCAGCCCCATGACAGCCTATGGCTACACCTTC
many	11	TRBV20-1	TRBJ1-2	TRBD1	CSARGADGYTF	TGCAGTGCCAGGGGGGCCGATGGCTACACCTTC
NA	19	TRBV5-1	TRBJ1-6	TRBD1	CASSSPGQGGLTYNSPLHF	TGCGCCAGCAGCTCCCCGGGACAGGGGGGTTTGACCTATAATTCACCCCTCCACTTT
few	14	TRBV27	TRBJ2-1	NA	CASHVASGYNEQFF	TGTGCCAGCCATGTCGCGTCGGGCTACAATGAGCAGTTCTTC
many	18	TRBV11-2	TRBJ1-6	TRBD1	CASSLELWGGQEDSPLHF	TGTGCCAGCAGCTTAGAATTATGGGGTGGACAGGAGGATTCACCCCTCCACTTT
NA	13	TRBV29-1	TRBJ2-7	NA	CSPEAHAAYEQYF	TGCAGCCCAGAGGCACACGCAGCCTACGAGCAGTACTTC
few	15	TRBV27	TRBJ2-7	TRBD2	CASSLSGMSSYEQYF	TGTGCCAGCAGTTTAAGCGGGATGAGCTCCTACGAGCAGTACTTC
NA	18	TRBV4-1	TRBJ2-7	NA	CASSQDLSDGFSSYEQYF	TGCGCCAGCAGCCAAGATCTTTCGGACGGGTTCTCTTCTTACGAGCAGTACTTC
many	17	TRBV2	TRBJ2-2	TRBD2	CASNKPVAGGATGELFF	TGTGCCAGCAATAAACCCGTAGCGGGAGGGGCCACCGGGGAGCTGTTTTTT
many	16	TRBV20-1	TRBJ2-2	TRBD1	CSARVPGQGNTGELFF	TGCAGTGCTAGAGTCCCGGGACAGGGGAACACCGGGGAGCTGTTTTTT
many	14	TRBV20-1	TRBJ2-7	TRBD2	CSARDRTRLLEQYF	TGCAGTGCTAGAGACCGGACTAGATTACTCGAGCAGTACTTC
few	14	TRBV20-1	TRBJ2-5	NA	CSAREGGQQETQYF	TGCAGTGCTAGAGAGGGCGGGCAACAAGAGACCCAGTACTTC
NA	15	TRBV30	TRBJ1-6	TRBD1	CAWSLTQGAWSPPHF	TGTGCCTGGAGTTTGACACAGGGGGCTTGGTCACCCCCCCACTTT
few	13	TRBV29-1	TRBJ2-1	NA	CSVGLPTDNEQFF	TGCAGCGTTGGTCTACCCACGGACAATGAGCAGTTCTTC
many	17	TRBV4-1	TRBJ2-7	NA	CASSQEGSASTLPEQYF	TGCGCCAGCAGCCAAGAAGGTTCGGCTAGCACGTTACCCGAGCAGTACTTC
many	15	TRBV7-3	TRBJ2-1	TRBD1	CASSFDGQVKNEQFF	TGTGCCAGCAGCTTCGACGGACAGGTTAAAAATGAGCAGTTCTTC
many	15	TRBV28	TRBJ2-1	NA	CASSLSDRLWDEQFF	TGTGCCAGCAGTTTATCGGACAGACTGTGGGATGAGCAGTTCTTC
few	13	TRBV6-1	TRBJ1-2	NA	CASTQTHGDGYTF	TGTGCCAGCACCCAGACCCACGGGGATGGCTACACCTTC
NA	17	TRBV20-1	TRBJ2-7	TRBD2	CSAREKISLAGPHQQYF	TGCAGTGCTAGGGAGAAGATATCACTAGCGGGGCCACACCAGCAGTACTTC
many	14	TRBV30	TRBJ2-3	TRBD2	CAWRWDGGSDTQYF	TGTGCCTGGAGGTGGGACGGGGGGTCAGATACGCAGTATTTT
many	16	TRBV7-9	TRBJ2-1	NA	CASSGSGLSSYNEQFF	TGTGCCAGCAGCGGAAGCGGCCTGAGCTCCTACAATGAGCAGTTCTTC
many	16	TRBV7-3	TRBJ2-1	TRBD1	CASSPVGTGRTNEQFF	TGTGCCAGCAGTCCCGTAGGGACAGGGAGAACCAATGAGCAGTTCTTC
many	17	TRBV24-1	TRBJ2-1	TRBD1	CATRRTGPLVVNNEQFF	TGTGCCACCAGAAGGACAGGGCCCCTCGTTGTTAACAATGAGCAGTTCTTC
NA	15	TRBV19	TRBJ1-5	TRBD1	CASSPGQGVHQPQHF	TGTGCCAGTAGCCCGGGACAGGGGGTGCATCAGCCCCAGCATTTT
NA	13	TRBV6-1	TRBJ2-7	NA	CASTRGVTYEQYF	TGTGCCAGCACTCGGGGTGTAACCTACGAGCAGTACTTC
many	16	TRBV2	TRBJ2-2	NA	CASSGTDLTNTGELFF	TGTGCCAGCAGCGGGACCGACCTGACGAACACCGGGGAGCTGTTTTTT
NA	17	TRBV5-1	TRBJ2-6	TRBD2	CASSTTSGGSGANVLTF	TGCGCCAGCAGCACAACTAGCGGTGGTTCTGGGGCCAACGTCCTGACTTTC
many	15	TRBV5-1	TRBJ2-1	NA	CASSVSPSSYNEQFF	TGCGCCAGCAGCGTCTCTCCGAGCTCCTACAATGAGCAGTTCTTC
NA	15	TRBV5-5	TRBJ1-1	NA	CASSLGLRADTEAFF	TGCGCCAGCAGCCTGGGTCTTAGGGCGGACACTGAAGCTTTCTTT
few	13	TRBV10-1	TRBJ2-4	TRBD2	CASSESMGGIQYF	TGCGCCAGCAGTGAGTCGATGGGGGGGATTCAGTACTTC
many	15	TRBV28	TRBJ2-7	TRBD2	CASSLVPSGKYEQYF	TGTGCCAGCAGTTTGGTGCCTAGCGGGAAATACGAGCAGTACTTC
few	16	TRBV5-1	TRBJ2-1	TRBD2	CASSTFASGGGSEQFF	TGCGCCAGCAGCACCTTCGCTAGCGGGGGCGGGAGTGAGCAGTTCTTC
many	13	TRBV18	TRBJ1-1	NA	CASSEGMDTEAFF	TGTGCCAGCTCAGAGGGTATGGACACTGAAGCTTTCTTT
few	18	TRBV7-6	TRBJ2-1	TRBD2	CASSLAAGLAGAPWEQFF	TGTGCCAGCAGCTTAGCGGCCGGACTAGCGGGAGCCCCCTGGGAGCAGTTCTTC
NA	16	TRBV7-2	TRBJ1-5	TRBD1	CASSLEAGGVGQPQHF	TGTGCCAGCAGCTTAGAAGCAGGGGGCGTGGGCCAGCCCCAGCATTTT
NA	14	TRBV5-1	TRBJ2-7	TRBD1	CASSWGQGYYEQYF	TGCGCCAGCAGCTGGGGACAGGGGTACTACGAGCAGTACTTC
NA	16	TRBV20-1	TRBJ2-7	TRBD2	CSASPRLAGVIYEQYF	TGCAGTGCTAGTCCCAGACTAGCGGGAGTCATCTACGAGCAGTACTTC